These 16 T cell receptor beta chains share one sample of origin, sequenced in a study of T cell responses to AZD1222 COVID-19 vaccine. Sequencing used immunoSEQ multiplex PCR; TCRdb keeps in-frame clones, though not all of them. This table has around 83,000 clones, 86% appearing once. The source was peripheral blood, collected on day 0 of AZD1222 vaccination. The source of these receptors is an adult in good health.

This clone was picked up a small number of times. This sequence joins TRBV4-1 and TRBJ2-7; D may match TRBD1 or TRBD2 (6 bases each). Germline assignment: CDR1 MGHRA and CDR2 YSYEKL. The ends were cut back, 4 bases at V and 2 bases at J, with 21 bases in the middle. This CDR3 has 17 residues. The CDR3 DNA follows: TGCGCCAGCAGCCGGAGCGGTTCGGGGGCAGCCACCTACGAGCAGTACTTC. As protein: CASSRSGSGAATYEQYF.

CDR3 nucleotide sequence: TGCGCCAGCAGTCAATCGGGGACAGCCCAAACGGCCTCTAGCTATGGCTACACCTTC. Amino acids: CASSQSGTAQTASSYGYTF. J is TRBJ1-2 and V is TRBV23-1, with TRBD1 matching 7 bases. TRBV23-1 is known as an ORF, though its function is uncertain. The CDR3 contains 19 residues. Unmatched junction bases numbered 17, after V lost 0 bases and J lost 4 bases.

The chain uses TRBV27 and TRBJ1-2; TRBD1 matches 9 bases. Germline V gene sequence: CDR1 MNHEY, CDR2 SMNVEV (reference sequence). This CDR3 comprises 15 residues. V shed 3 bases, J shed 7 bases, and the junction held 9 bases outside the gene matches. The CDR3: CASSFSTGGSSGYTF. DNA for the CDR3: TGTGCCAGCAGTTTTTCAACAGGGGGCTCGAGTGGCTACACCTTC.

The V and J genes are TRBV29-1 and TRBJ2-7, with 11 bases lining up with TRBD2. The CDR3 is made up of 14 amino acids. Unmatched junction bases numbered 9, after V lost 6 bases and J lost 5 bases. Germline CDR1 reads SQVTM; CDR2 reads ANQGSEA. The CDR3, as DNA: TGCAGCGTAACCCACTTACTAGCGGGGGACGAGCAGTACTTC. Translating it yields CSVTHLLAGDEQYF.

This clone was detected a few times. The rearrangement links TRBV9 to TRBJ2-7; maybe TRBD1 (6 bases). CDR3 length equals 16 residues. Germline assignment: CDR1 SGDLS and CDR2 YYNGEE. Between the trimmed V and J ends, which lost 0 bases and 2 bases, there was a span of 15 bases. CDR3 DNA: TGTGCCAGCAGCGTAGCTACCTGGACAGTTCCCTACGAGCAGTACTTC. This encodes CASSVATWTVPYEQYF.

The chain uses TRBV7-9 and TRBJ1-6; 7 bases are a match to TRBD1. Losses at the gene ends were 6 bases for V and 6 bases for J; bases not matched to a gene: 5. Germline V gene sequence: CDR1 SEHNR, CDR2 FQNEAQ (reference sequence). The CDR3 contains 14 residues. CDR3 loop: CASSWDSPNSPLHF. In nucleotides, the CDR3 is TGTGCCAGCAGTTGGGACAGCCCTAATTCACCCCTCCACTTT.

In DNA, the CDR3 is TGTGCCAGCAGCTTTTCCACGGGCCGACTCAAGGGTGGCTACACCTTC. This codes for CASSFSTGRLKGGYTF. V usage is TRBV9 and J usage is TRBJ1-2, with D unclear. The CDR3 contains 16 residues. Trimming removed 4 bases at V and 7 bases at J, with 23 bases between. Germline V lookup: CDR1 SGDLS, CDR2 YYNGEE.

The chain combines TRBV6-1 with TRBJ1-2; tentatively, D is TRBD1 (6 bases). The V end was cut by 0 bases, the J end by 6 bases, with 14 bases between. Germline-derived CDR1 and CDR2 are MNHNS and SASEGT. CDR3 size: 15 residues. CDR3 DNA: TGTGCCAGCAGTGAAGCAGGGGGGCGCTGGAATGGCTACACCTTC. Amino acids: CASSEAGGRWNGYTF.

In DNA form, the CDR3 reads TGTGCCAGCCGCCGCAGGGTGGAGGGGGACGAGCAGTACTTC. This translates into CASRRRVEGDEQYF. V usage is TRBV6-5 and J usage is TRBJ2-7; D could derive from TRBD1 or TRBD2 (6 bases each). Germline V lookup: CDR1 MNHEY, CDR2 SVGAGI. Between the trimmed V and J ends, which lost 8 bases and 5 bases, there was a span of 19 bases. CDR3 length: 14 amino acids.

The V call is TRBV18, the J call TRBJ2-6, with a possible D match to TRBD1 (6 bases). V dropped 1 base and J dropped 0 bases, with 16 bases sitting between them. This CDR3 has 19 residues. The germline V gene encodes CDR1 KGHSH and CDR2 LQKENI. CDR3: CASSPLEAQGSSGANVLTF. In DNA form, the CDR3 reads TGTGCCAGCTCACCACTAGAAGCACAGGGTTCCTCTGGGGCCAACGTCCTGACTTTC.

This clone appeared a single time. This sequence joins TRBV6-2 or TRBV6-3 and TRBJ1-1, with D possibly TRBD1 on 5 matching bases. Trimming stripped 2 bases from V and 1 base from J, with 14 bases between. This CDR3 contains 16 residues. CDR1 is MNHEY and CDR2 is SVGEGT in the germline V gene. The CDR3 region has the DNA TGTGCCAGCAGTTACGGGCCGGGGAGGGGGAACACTGAAGCTTTCTTT. This encodes CASSYGPGRGNTEAFF.

In DNA form, the CDR3 reads TGTGCCAGCAGCTCGTTGACTAGCGGGAGCACAGATACGCAGTATTTT. This sequence encodes CASSSLTSGSTDTQYF. The chain combines TRBV11-2 with TRBJ2-3, with TRBD2 identical over 10 bases. V shed 4 bases, J shed 0 bases, and the junction held 4 bases outside the gene matches. The CDR3 contains 16 residues. Germline V CDR1 and CDR2: SGHAT, FQNNGV.

This chain connects TRBV7-3 to TRBJ2-3, with 10 nucleotides matching TRBD2. V was clipped by 3 bases and J by 6 bases; unmatched bases: 6. The CDR3 totals 15 residues. Germline CDR1 and CDR2: SGHTA and FQGTGA. CDR3 DNA: TGTGCCAGCAGCTTGGGAGCGGGGGGGCCGGATACGCAGTATTTT. Its protein product is CASSLGAGGPDTQYF.

V gene TRBV29-1 combines with J gene TRBJ2-7; 10 nucleotides line up with TRBD2. V was pared by 0 bases and J by 0 bases, with 5 bases of the junction left unmatched. The germline gives CDR1 SQVTM, CDR2 ANQGSEA. The CDR3 extends over 16 amino acids. The CDR3 DNA reads TGCAGCGTTGAAGATCAGGAGCGGGGGGGCTCCTACGAGCAGTACTTC. Its translation: CSVEDQERGGSYEQYF.

This clone was recorded only once. The V and J genes are TRBV7-2 and TRBJ2-5; 7 bases agree with TRBD1. V shed 1 base, J shed 8 bases, and the junction held 1 base outside the gene matches. The CDR3 contains 12 residues. CDR1 and CDR2 from the germline V gene are SGHTA and FQGNSA. Here the CDR3 DNA reads TGTGCCAGCAGCTTAGACAGGGGTACCCAGTACTTC. Translated, it gives CASSLDRGTQYF.

The chain combines TRBV6-6 with TRBJ1-4, with TRBD1 as a possible D gene (5 bases). Germline V gene sequence: CDR1 MNHNY, CDR2 SVGAGI (reference sequence). V shed 10 bases and J shed 7 bases, with 19 bases lying between them. This CDR3 is 14 amino acids long. CDR3 protein: CATCRDGFFEKLFF. The CDR3 DNA follows: TGTGCCACCTGCCGGGACGGGTTTTTTGAAAAACTGTTTTTT.